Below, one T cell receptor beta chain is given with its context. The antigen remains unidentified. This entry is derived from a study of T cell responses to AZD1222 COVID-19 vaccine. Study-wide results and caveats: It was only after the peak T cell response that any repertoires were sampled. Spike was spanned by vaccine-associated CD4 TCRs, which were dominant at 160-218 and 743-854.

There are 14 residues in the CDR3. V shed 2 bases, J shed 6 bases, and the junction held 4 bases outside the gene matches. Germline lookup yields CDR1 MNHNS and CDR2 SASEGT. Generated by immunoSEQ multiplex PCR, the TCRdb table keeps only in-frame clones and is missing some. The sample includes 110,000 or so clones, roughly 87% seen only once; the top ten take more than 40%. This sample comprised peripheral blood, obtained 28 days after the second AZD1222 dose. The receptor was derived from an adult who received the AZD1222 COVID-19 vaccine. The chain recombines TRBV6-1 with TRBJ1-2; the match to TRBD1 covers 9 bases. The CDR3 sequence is CASSENRGRNGYTF. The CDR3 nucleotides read TGTGCCAGCAGTGAAAACAGGGGGCGAAATGGCTACACCTTC.